This T cell receptor (beta chain) was sequenced in a study of OX40 agonist ivuxolimab in advanced cancers. With regard to the full study: Ivuxolimab was a fully human IgG2 agonistic monoclonal antibody targeting the costimulatory receptor OX40 (CD134). Intravenous ivuxolimab was administered to patients every 2 weeks at six dose levels: 0.01, 0.1, 0.3, 1.5, 3 and 10 mg/kg. Among the approximately 50 dose-escalation patients, about 20 had hepatocellular carcinoma, approximately 15 melanoma, 9 renal cell carcinoma and 9 head and neck cancer. A male proportion of around 83% and a mean age of 60 years, ranging from about 20 to 85, were recorded for the dose-escalation cohort. Patients were allowed to have had prior anti-PD-1, anti-PD-L1 or anti-CTLA-4 therapy, and approximately 39% of the dose-escalation patients had been treated with checkpoint inhibitors. Partial responses were achieved by three dose-escalation patients, of whom one had hepatocellular carcinoma and two had cutaneous melanoma. The point of sequencing TCRbeta in the periphery was to test whether ivuxolimab changed TCR sequence diversity and drove clonal T-cell expansion. The paper reports the monotherapy dose-escalation portion (N of about 51 patients) of the phase I ivuxolimab trial. Overall study outcomes, separate from this receptor: At doses from 0.1 to 3.0 mg/kg, clonal expansion was seen in both CD4+ and CD8+ blood T cells between baseline and week 6. In the 0.1-3.0 mg/kg groups, partial responders were among the patients with the lowest normalized peripheral clonal expansion, particularly in CD8+ T cells. Antigen specificity was not determined for the clonally expanded peripheral T cells. Low levels of normalized T-cell clonal expansion were also seen in some patients who did not respond. After ivuxolimab, CD8+ T cells had more expanded clones than CD4+ T cells on average.

Concerning this clone itself: There is no known antigen for this receptor. Per-base quality was not reported, and no clone a single base away is much larger than it.

Genomic DNA was isolated from the sorted cells so that the TCRbeta CDR3 region could be sequenced. The immunoSEQ Assay was used to sequence the TCRbeta CDR3 regions. The source is immuneACCESS, and TCRdb retained only in-frame sequences with V and J called. Part of the clones is not carried over; for the studies checked, unresolved V genes explain less than half of this, and the remainder is unexplained. The sample includes some 79,000 clones, with 80% to 95% observed a single time. Over 0.35% of the sample is in the top ten clones. Patients with a history of autoimmune disease or receiving systemic immunosuppression were excluded from the trial. In every dose cohort, peripheral blood was drawn for TCR sequencing at baseline, cycle 4 day 1, and cycle 7 day 1. Samples were obtained from an open-label, multicenter, first-in-human phase I dose-escalation trial of ivuxolimab. Adults with locally advanced or metastatic head and neck squamous cell, hepatocellular, melanoma or renal cell carcinoma were enrolled in the trial. Before TCR sequencing, CD4+ T cells and CD8+ T cells were sorted from peripheral blood as separate populations.

V trim: 5 bases; J trim: 4 bases; unmatched bases: 8. CDR1 LNHDA and CDR2 SQIVND were looked up in the germline V gene (reference sequence). Spanning cysteine to phenylalanine, the CDR3 consists of 16 amino acids. The read is trimmed to its CDR3 DNA, 48 bases read in frame from base 1. The chain uses TRBV19 and TRBJ2-2; 9 central bases correspond to TRBD1. The source was CD4+ or CD8+ T cells sorted from blood, collected in a trial of the OX40 agonist ivuxolimab. The source is an adult with an advanced solid tumor such as melanoma, head and neck, liver or kidney cancer. The nucleotide sequence reads TGTGCCAGTAGTGGAGGGACAGGGAGGGTCACCGGGGAGCTGTTTTTT. This sequence encodes CASSGGTGRVTGELFF.